This T cell receptor (beta chain) was retrieved from a study of early T cells in non-severe SARS-CoV-2 infection. Study-wide context: Whole-blood bulk RNA, unsorted, was sequenced, and chains were unpaired. Findings and limits, study-wide: Reliance on VDJdb matching favored anti-spike CD8 responses; private and CD4 specificities were missed.

Individually, cDNA molecules had unique molecular identifiers attached to them. One entry per CDR3 protein results from TCRdb running MiXCR on the 5' RACE reads. The sample shows about 80,000 distinct CDR3 sequences, 13% of them seen only once. This clonotype occurred many times. The antigen remains undetermined. Germline assignment: CDR1 MDHEN and CDR2 SYDVKM. With 4 bases clipped from V and 1 base from J, the junction kept 5 bases outside the gene matches. The CDR3 is 15 amino acids. The specimen sequenced was whole blood. The chain links TRBV28 to TRBJ2-7; 9 nucleotides agree with TRBD1. This TCR derives from an adult who was a healthcare worker with PCR-confirmed SARS-CoV-2 infection or an uninfected control (not recorded which). This CDR3 is CASSWRDRASYEQYF. The CDR3 DNA sequence: TGTGCCAGCAGTTGGCGGGACAGGGCGTCCTACGAGCAGTACTTC.